The source of this T cell receptor beta chain is a study of cytomegalovirus exposure and HLA in healthy donors. Study results and limitations: According to an earlier analysis, most TCR beta V segments yielded productive rearrangements about 90% or about 30% of the time. Later analysis suggested links between common viral pathogens and several top significant clusters.

The PCR ran on 60 Vbeta and 13 Jbeta primers. As processed by the authors: Some 80 million unique TCR beta chains, some 11 million shared, were counted in a later analysis. Sequenced by immunoSEQ multiplex PCR; TCRdb stores in-frame clones only, minus some. V, J and clone size derive from that table, while D and trimming were established from the DNA sequence. Here the sample spans hundreds of thousands of clones, approximately 90% being singletons. The V and J ends lost 5 bases and 4 bases, in that order; junction bases with no gene match: 5. Germline-derived CDR1 and CDR2 are MNHEY and SMNVEV (reference sequence). The CDR3 consists of 14 residues. Turning to this clone: Its antigen is currently unknown.

The rearrangement links TRBV27 to TRBJ2-7, with 10 bases identical to TRBD1. Source material: PBMCs. The sequence was obtained from a woman aged 18-30 years in good health and CMV-seronegative. The CDR3 DNA reads TGTGCCAGCAGTCCAGACAGGGGGCCGTACGAGCAGTACTTC. This codes for CASSPDRGPYEQYF.